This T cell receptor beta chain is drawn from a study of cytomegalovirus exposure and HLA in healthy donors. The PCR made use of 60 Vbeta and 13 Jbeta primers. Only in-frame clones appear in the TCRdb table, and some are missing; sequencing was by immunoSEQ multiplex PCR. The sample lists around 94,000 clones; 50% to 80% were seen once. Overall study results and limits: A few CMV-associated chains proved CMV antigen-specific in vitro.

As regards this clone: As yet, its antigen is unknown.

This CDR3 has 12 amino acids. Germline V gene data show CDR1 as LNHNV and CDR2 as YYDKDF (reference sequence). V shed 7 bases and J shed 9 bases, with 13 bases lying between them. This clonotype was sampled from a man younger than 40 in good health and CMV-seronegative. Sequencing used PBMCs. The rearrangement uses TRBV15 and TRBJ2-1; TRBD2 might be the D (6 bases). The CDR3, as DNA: TGTGCCACCACGCGGGAACGATCTGAGCAGTTCTTC. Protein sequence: CATTRERSEQFF.